The sequence of this T cell receptor (beta chain) was determined in a study of a mutant IDH1 vaccine in newly diagnosed glioma. For the study at large: Patients in the study were vaccinated eight times, receiving shots in weeks 1, 3, 5, 7, 11, 15, 19 and 23. Patients were started on vaccination 4-6 weeks after radiotherapy alone, or with temozolomide cycles. Sex distribution of treated patients was around 62% male and 37.5% female; mean age was roughly 37 years. Findings and caveats of the study: Pseudoprogression apparently tracked independently of changes in top peripheral T cell clonotypes.

Clones were sequenced by immunoSEQ multiplex PCR, and TCRdb holds only the in-frame ones, with some missing. The repertoire holds just over 65,000 clones, with over 75% as singletons. Specified time point: week 23, last vaccination. Vaccinated patients received 300 ug of mutant IDH1 20-mer peptide per dose, with topical imiquimod. Details on this clone: Its specificity is not known.

The sequence was obtained from a man aged 18 to 35 with glioma. The sequencing used PBMCs, collected from a glioma patient whose treatment included an IDH1 peptide vaccine.

The CDR3 DNA follows: TGTGCCAGCAGTTTAAAGAATAGCAATCAGCCCCAGCATTTT. Protein: CASSLKNSNQPQHF. The chain couples TRBV27 to TRBJ1-5, with D hard to call. The CDR3 totals 14 residues. Germline V gene lookup returns CDR1 MNHEY and CDR2 SMNVEV (reference sequence). Trimming left V 2 bases short and J 0 bases short, with 5 bases between.